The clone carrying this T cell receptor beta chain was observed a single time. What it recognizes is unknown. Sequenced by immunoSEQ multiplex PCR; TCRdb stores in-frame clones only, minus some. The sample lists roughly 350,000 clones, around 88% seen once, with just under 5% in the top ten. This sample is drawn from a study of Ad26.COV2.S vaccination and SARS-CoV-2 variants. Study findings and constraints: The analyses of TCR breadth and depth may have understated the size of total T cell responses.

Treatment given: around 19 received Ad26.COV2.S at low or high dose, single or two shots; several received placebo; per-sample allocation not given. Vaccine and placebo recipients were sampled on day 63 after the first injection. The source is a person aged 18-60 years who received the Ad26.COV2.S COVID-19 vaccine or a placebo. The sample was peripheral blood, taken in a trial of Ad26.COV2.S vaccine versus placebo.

The CDR3 DNA is TGTGCCAGCAGCCTACCAGGACAGGATGGAGGCTACACCTTC. As protein: CASSLPGQDGGYTF. The chain combines TRBV3-1 (or the pseudogene TRBV3-2) with TRBJ1-2; the match to TRBD1 covers 7 bases. Losses at the gene ends were 4 bases for V and 8 bases for J; bases not matched to a gene: 10. The CDR3 sequence is 14 residues long. The V gene's germline CDR1 is LGHDT and CDR2 YNNKEL (reference sequence).